What follows is one TCR beta chain and its context. These data belong to a study of cytomegalovirus exposure and HLA in healthy donors. Trimming took 0 bases from V and 5 from J, leaving 13 bases between them. The CDR3 runs to 15 residues. Germline V gives CDR1 LGHNA, CDR2 YSLEER. Both 60 Vbeta primers and 13 Jbeta primers went into the PCR. Profiling relied on immunoSEQ multiplex PCR, and the TCRdb table lists in-frame clones only, not all of them. This sample has 150,000 to 200,000 clones, with more than 70% found just once. Sequenced sample: PBMCs. This TCR derives from a woman aged 40 to 55 in good health and CMV-seronegative. The rearrangement joins TRBV4-3 to TRBJ2-5; D uncertain. CDR3 in DNA: TGCGCCAGCAGCCAAGACCCGATTATACGGGAGACCCAGTACTTC. Translated, it gives CASSQDPIIRETQYF.